The text below deals with one TCR beta chain. Its antigen is unidentified. V dropped 6 bases and J dropped 7 bases, with 10 bases sitting between them. The CDR3 contains 12 residues. CDR1 is MDHEN, CDR2 SYDVKM, per germline. These data originate in a study of glioma-infiltrating T cells after dendritic cell vaccination. The overall study: Patients received autologous tumor lysate-pulsed dendritic cell vaccination between the early 2000s and the early 2010s. Three intradermal dendritic cell vaccine injections were given every two weeks.

General study results and limits: Survival was not directly related to TCR clonality in these patients.

Produced via immunoSEQ multiplex PCR; TCRdb's table is partial and in-frame only. The top ten clones hold around 5.4% of a sample with 80,000 to 100,000 clones, about 79% of them seen once. V is TRBV28 and J is TRBJ1-5, with no clear D. This TCR came from a human donor with glioblastoma. Here the sequenced sample was blood, taken before dendritic cell vaccination. DNA for the CDR3: TGTGCCAGCAGGAGGGAGTTCCAGCCCCAGCATTTT. It codes for CASRREFQPQHF.